These 12 T cell receptor beta chains share one sample of origin, sequenced in a study. Tregs were sorted as CD4+CD25+CD127-/low cells. TCRdb independently ran MiXCR on the 5' RACE reads; one entry per CDR3 protein. The data contain approximately 9,000 distinct CDR3 sequences, around 34% of them singletons. Sequencing was carried out using Tregs sorted from blood. All receptors derive from a female donor with breast cancer.

As for this clonotype: A much more abundant neighbour one base away suggests this may be a read error. The J gene is TRBJ1-2, the V gene TRBV2; D ambiguous. Germline assignment: CDR1 SNHLY and CDR2 FYNNEI. Deletions cut 5 bases from V and 2 bases from J, with 15 bases between. This CDR3 region has 15 residues. The CDR3 region is CASSLVLAGNYGYTF. Written as DNA, the CDR3 is TGTGCCAGCAGTTTAGTCTTGGCAGGAAACTATGGCTACACCTTC.

This clonotype has more than one count but fewer than ten. This may arise from a read error, as a much more abundant clone is one base away. The chain has TRBV7-2 and TRBJ2-1; D is unclear. The germline V gene encodes CDR1 SGHTA and CDR2 FQGNSA. V lost 2 bases, J lost 6 bases, and 11 bases lay in between. The CDR3 has 14 amino acids. CDR3 amino acids: CASSLLRVGNEQFF. The CDR3 DNA sequence: TGTGCCAGCAGCTTATTAAGAGTTGGCAATGAGCAGTTCTTC.

The rearrangement uses TRBV6-2 or TRBV6-3 and TRBJ2-7; a possible D gene is TRBD1 (6 bases). CDR1 MNHEY and CDR2 SVGEGT come from the germline V gene. V was clipped by 6 bases and J by 7 bases, with 28 bases between them. The CDR3 runs to 17 residues. The CDR3 region is CASRRILQGQSYNEQYV. For the CDR3, the DNA is TGTGCCAGCAGGCGCATACTCCAGGGACAATCCTACAATGAGCAGTACGTC.

The chain joins TRBV4-2 to TRBJ2-7; TRBD1 agrees at 11 bases. Germline V gene sequence: CDR1 LGHNA, CDR2 YNFKEQ. The CDR3 contains 16 residues. After removal of 0 bases from V and 3 bases from J, the junction contained 4 bases not matched to a gene. CDR3 amino acids: CASSQDTGTGGYEQYF. For the CDR3, the DNA is TGTGCCAGCAGCCAAGATACCGGGACAGGGGGCTACGAGCAGTACTTC.

The chain couples TRBV29-1 to TRBJ1-2; D is perhaps TRBD1 (6 bases). The germline V and J ends were trimmed by 3 bases and 4 bases, with 12 bases remaining between them. The CDR3 length is 13 residues. Germline V CDR1 and CDR2: SQVTM, ANQGSEA. The CDR3 DNA is TGCAGCGTTGATTCCCCAGGGGTCTATGGCTACACCTTC. Translation gives CSVDSPGVYGYTF.

The J gene is TRBJ2-7, the V gene TRBV6-1; TRBD1 matches 9 bases. Germline V gene lookup returns CDR1 MNHNS and CDR2 SASEGT. With V trimmed by 6 bases and J by 7 bases, 10 bases remained unmatched. The CDR3 consists of 14 residues. The CDR3 spells CASSGTGLGWEQYV. The CDR3 DNA follows: TGTGCCAGCAGCGGGACAGGGCTAGGGTGGGAGCAGTACGTC.

V gene TRBV5-1 combines with J gene TRBJ1-1; D gene ambiguous. The CDR3 has 14 residues. V was trimmed by 2 bases and J by 8 bases, leaving 16 bases between them. Germline assignment: CDR1 SGHRS and CDR2 YFSETQ. Here the CDR3 reads CASSLRPGPPEAFF. The CDR3 coding sequence is TGCGCCAGCAGCTTACGACCCGGACCCCCCGAAGCTTTCTTT.

In its sample, this clonotype was seen a few times. The V gene is TRBV29-1, the J gene TRBJ1-2; D is uncertain. The CDR3 runs 15 residues. From germline, CDR1 is SQVTM and CDR2 ANQGSEA. Trimming shortened V by 3 bases and J by 0 bases, and 14 bases separated the two germline ends. Written as DNA, the CDR3 is TGCAGCGTTGACCCCAACGGGTTGGCTAACTATGGCTACACCTTC. Protein sequence: CSVDPNGLANYGYTF. Based on the CDR3 plus reference TRBV29-1 and TRBJ1-2, the full variable domain is SAVISQKPSRDICQRGTSLTIQCQVDSQVTMMFWYRQQPGQSLTLIATANQGSEATYESGFVIDKFPISRPNLTFSTLTVSNMSPEDSSIYLCSVDPNGLANYGYTFGSGTRLTVV.

V usage is TRBV7-2 and J usage is TRBJ2-2; D remains ambiguous. V dropped 8 bases and J dropped 7 bases, with 14 bases sitting between them. Germline values: CDR1 SGHTA, CDR2 FQGNSA. The CDR3 has 13 residues. CDR3 region: CASAKDPGGELFF. The CDR3 nucleotides read TGTGCCAGCGCCAAGGACCCTGGCGGGGAGCTGTTTTTT.

This clonotype appeared a few times. V and J are TRBV7-9 and TRBJ2-1, with a possible D match to TRBD2 (6 bases). V lost 5 bases to trimming and J lost 5 bases, with 16 bases between them. The CDR3 has 15 residues. Germline CDR1 and CDR2: SEHNR and FQNEAQ (reference sequence). The CDR3 loop is CASSLKQLAHNEQFF. The CDR3 DNA reads as TGTGCCAGCAGCCTGAAACAGCTAGCGCACAATGAGCAGTTCTTC.

The V and J genes are TRBV6-2 or TRBV6-3 and TRBJ2-5, with 7 nucleotides matching TRBD2. Trimming removed 6 bases from V and 4 bases from J; junction bases left unmatched: 11. Germline assignment: CDR1 MNHEY and CDR2 SVGEGT. The CDR3 length is 15 residues. CDR3 sequence reads: CASRTGLVFRETQYF. DNA for the CDR3: TGTGCCAGCAGAACTGGACTAGTCTTCAGAGAGACCCAGTACTTC.

Comment on this clonotype: A clone one base away is much larger, so this may be a read error. The genes are TRBV20-1 and TRBJ2-3, with TRBD2 matching 11 bases. Germline V lookup: CDR1 DFQATT, CDR2 SNEGSKA (reference sequence). The CDR3 length is 14 residues. CDR3 in DNA: TGCAGTGCCACTAGCGGGAGCAGCGCAGATTCGCAGTATTTT. As protein: CSATSGSSADSQYF.